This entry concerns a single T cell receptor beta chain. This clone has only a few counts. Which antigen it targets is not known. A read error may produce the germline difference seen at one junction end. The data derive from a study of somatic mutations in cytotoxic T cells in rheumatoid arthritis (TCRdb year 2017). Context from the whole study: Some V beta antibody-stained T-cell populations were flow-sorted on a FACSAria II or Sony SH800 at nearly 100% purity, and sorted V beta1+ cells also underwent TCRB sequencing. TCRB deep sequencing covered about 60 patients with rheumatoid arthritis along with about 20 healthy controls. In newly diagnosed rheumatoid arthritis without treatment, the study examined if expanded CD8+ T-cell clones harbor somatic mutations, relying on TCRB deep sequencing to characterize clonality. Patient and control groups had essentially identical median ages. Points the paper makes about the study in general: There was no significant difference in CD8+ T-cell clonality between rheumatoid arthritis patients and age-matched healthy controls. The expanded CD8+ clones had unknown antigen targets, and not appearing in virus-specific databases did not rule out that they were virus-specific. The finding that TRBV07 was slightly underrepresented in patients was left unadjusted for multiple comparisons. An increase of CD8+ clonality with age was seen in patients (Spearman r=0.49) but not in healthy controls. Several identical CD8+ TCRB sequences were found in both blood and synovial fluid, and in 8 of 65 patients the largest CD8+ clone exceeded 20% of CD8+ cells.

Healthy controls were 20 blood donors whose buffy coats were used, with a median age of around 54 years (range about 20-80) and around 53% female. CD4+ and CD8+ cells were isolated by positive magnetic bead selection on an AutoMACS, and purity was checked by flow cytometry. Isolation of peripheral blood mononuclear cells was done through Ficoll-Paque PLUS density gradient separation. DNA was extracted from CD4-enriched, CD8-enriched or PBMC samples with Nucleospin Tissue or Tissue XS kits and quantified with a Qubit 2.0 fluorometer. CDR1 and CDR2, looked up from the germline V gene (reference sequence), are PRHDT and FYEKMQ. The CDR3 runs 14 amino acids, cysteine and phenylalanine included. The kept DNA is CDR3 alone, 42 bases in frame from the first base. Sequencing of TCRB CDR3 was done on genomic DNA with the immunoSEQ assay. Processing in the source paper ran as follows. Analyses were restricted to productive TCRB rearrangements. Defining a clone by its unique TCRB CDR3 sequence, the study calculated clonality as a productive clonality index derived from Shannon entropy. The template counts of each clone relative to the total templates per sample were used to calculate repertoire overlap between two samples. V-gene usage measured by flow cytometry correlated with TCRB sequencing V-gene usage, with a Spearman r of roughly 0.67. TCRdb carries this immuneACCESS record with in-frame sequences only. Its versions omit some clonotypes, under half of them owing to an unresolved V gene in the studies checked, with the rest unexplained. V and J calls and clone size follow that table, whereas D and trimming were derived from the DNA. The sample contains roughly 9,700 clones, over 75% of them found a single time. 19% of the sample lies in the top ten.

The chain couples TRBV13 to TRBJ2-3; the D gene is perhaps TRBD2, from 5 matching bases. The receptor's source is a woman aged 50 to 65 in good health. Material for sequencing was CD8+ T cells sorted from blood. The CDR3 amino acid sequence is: CASSQGGLGDTQYF. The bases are TGCGCCAGCAGCCAAGGAGGATTGGGGGATACGCAGTATTTT.